One sample yielded the 3 T cell receptor beta chains listed below, sequenced in a study of blood T cell repertoires in COVID-19. TCRdb's table, derived via immunoSEQ multiplex PCR, lists solely in-frame clones and lacks some. The data hold roughly 100,000 clones, with over 65% observed a single time. Sequenced material: peripheral blood. These receptors all stem from a man at least 80 years old with COVID-19, enrolled during active disease.

V is TRBV19 and J is TRBJ1-4; D is unresolved. Trimming took off 3 bases at V and 4 bases at J, with 9 bases between the two ends. This CDR3 has 14 amino acids. CDR1 is LNHDA and CDR2 is SQIVND in the germline V gene (reference sequence). CDR3: CASSIYSDNEKLFF. In nucleotides, the CDR3 is TGTGCCAGTAGTATTTACAGTGATAATGAAAAACTGTTTTTT.

The rearrangement uses TRBV6-5 and TRBJ1-1; D uncertain. Germline assignment: CDR1 MNHEY and CDR2 SVGAGI. This CDR3 region has 14 residues. The germline V and J ends were trimmed by 8 bases and 1 base, with 14 bases remaining between them. The CDR3: CASARTDQNTEAFF. The CDR3 region has the DNA TGTGCCAGCGCCCGAACAGATCAGAACACTGAAGCTTTCTTT.

The CDR3 reads CASSLFPSSGGSKNIQYF. The CDR3 DNA reads as TGTGCCAGCAGTTTATTCCCCTCTAGCGGAGGTTCCAAAAACATTCAGTACTTC. The chain employs TRBV27 and TRBJ2-4, with TRBD2 matching 7 bases. The CDR3 sequence is 18 residues long. Trimming at V came to 1 base and at J to 2 bases, leaving 11 bases not matched to a gene. CDR1 is MNHEY and CDR2 is SMNVEV in the germline V gene (reference sequence).